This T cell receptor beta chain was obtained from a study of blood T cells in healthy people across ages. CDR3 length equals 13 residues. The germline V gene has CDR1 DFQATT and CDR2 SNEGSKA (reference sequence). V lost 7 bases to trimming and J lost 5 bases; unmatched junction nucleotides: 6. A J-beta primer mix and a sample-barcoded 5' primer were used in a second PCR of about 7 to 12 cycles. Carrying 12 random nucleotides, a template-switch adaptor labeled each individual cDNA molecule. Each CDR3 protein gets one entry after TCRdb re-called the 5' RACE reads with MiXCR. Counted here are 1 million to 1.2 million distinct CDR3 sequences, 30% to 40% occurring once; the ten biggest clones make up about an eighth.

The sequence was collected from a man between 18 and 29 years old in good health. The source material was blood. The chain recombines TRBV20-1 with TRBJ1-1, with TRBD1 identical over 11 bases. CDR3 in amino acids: CSGDRGVETEAFF. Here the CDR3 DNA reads TGCAGTGGGGACAGGGGGGTGGAAACTGAAGCTTTCTTT.